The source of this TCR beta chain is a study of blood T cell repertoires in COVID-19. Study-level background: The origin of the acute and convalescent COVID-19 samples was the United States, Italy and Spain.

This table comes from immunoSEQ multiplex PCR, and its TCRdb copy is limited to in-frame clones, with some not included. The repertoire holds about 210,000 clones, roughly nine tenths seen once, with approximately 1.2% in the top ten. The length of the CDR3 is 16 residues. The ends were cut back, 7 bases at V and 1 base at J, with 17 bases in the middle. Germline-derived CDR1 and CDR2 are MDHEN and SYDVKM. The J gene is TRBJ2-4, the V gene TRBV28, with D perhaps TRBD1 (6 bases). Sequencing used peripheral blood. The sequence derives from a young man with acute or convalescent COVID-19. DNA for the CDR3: TGTGCCAGCACACCCCGGTCAGGGGTGGCCAAAAACATTCAGTACTTC. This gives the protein CASTPRSGVAKNIQYF. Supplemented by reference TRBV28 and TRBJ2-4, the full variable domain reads DVKVTQSSRYLVKRTGEKVFLECVQDMDHENMFWYRQDPGLGLRLIYFSYDVKMKEKGDIPEGYSVSREKKERFSLILESASTNQTSMYLCASTPRSGVAKNIQYFGAGTRLSVL.